Listed below are T cell receptor beta chains from one sample, sequenced in a study of blood T cells in healthy people across ages. MiXCR was run by TCRdb on the 5' RACE reads, yielding one entry per CDR3 protein. Among 700,000 or so distinct CDR3 sequences, over 40% were seen once, and the ten largest hold about 30%. Sequencing used blood. These receptors were obtained from an elderly man in good health. Both conserved end residues are part of each CDR3. Fields, in order: CDR3 protein, V gene, J gene.

CDR3: CASSQDYPGRGFPSSYNSPLHF
V: TRBV4-3
J: TRBJ1-6

CDR3: CASKKAGTSDTDTQYF
V: TRBV6-2/TRBV6-3
J: TRBJ2-3

CDR3: CASSGVLGETQYF
V: TRBV6-1
J: TRBJ2-5

CDR3: CASRKGTSGTWGKDEQYF
V: TRBV6-2/TRBV6-3
J: TRBJ2-7

CDR3: CSARGGSGRAGNKQFF
V: TRBV20-1
J: TRBJ2-1

CDR3: CASSGLAGAAETQYF
V: TRBV9
J: TRBJ2-5

CDR3: CASSREVTQYF
V: TRBV4-2
J: TRBJ2-4

CDR3: CASSKQGALSVDEQFF
V: TRBV7-7
J: TRBJ2-1

CDR3: CASSSSGTRTDTQYF
V: TRBV12-3/TRBV12-4
J: TRBJ2-3

CDR3: CASSLSRTGARANYGYTF
V: TRBV12-3/TRBV12-4
J: TRBJ1-2

CDR3: CASSLISGTEAFF
V: TRBV28
J: TRBJ1-1

CDR3: CSVLDPINRVNEQFF
V: TRBV29-1
J: TRBJ2-1

CDR3: CASSGYGGLDTQYF
V: TRBV6-2/TRBV6-3
J: TRBJ2-3

CDR3: CASQVGNSPLHF
V: TRBV28
J: TRBJ1-6

CDR3: CASIQNHGTNSPLHF
V: TRBV12-3/TRBV12-4
J: TRBJ1-6

CDR3: CASSLVHSSGRTEQFF
V: TRBV11-2
J: TRBJ2-1

CDR3: CASSLGTSGSYGYTF
V: TRBV7-2
J: TRBJ1-2

CDR3: CASSSQGSQTQYF
V: TRBV6-2/TRBV6-3
J: TRBJ2-5

CDR3: CASGQTANSPLHF
V: TRBV5-1
J: TRBJ1-6

CDR3: CSARGSGTFYNSPLHF
V: TRBV20-1
J: TRBJ1-6

CDR3: CSVAPGATNEKLFF
V: TRBV29-1
J: TRBJ1-4

CDR3: CSARVLADEQYF
V: TRBV20-1
J: -

CDR3: CSASEGQGARYEQYF
V: TRBV20-1
J: TRBJ2-7

CDR3: CASSLYGSGSLVPEQFF
V: TRBV7-9
J: TRBJ2-1

CDR3: CATSRVRGSYEQYF
V: TRBV15
J: TRBJ2-7

CDR3: CASTPGRGMTDTQYF
V: TRBV7-6
J: TRBJ2-3

CDR3: CSVGGGRSSYEQYF
V: TRBV29-1
J: TRBJ2-7

CDR3: CASRGLVTDTQYF
V: TRBV27
J: TRBJ2-3

CDR3: CASSYGGRAYNEQFF
V: TRBV6-6
J: TRBJ2-1

CDR3: CARRGASDLNIQYF
V: TRBV4-2
J: TRBJ2-4

CDR3: CASSVTSGKNTGELFF
V: TRBV5-1
J: TRBJ2-2

CDR3: CASSRPGPMTFF
V: TRBV4-1
J: TRBJ1-1

CDR3: CSARKVSDDGETQYF
V: TRBV20-1
J: TRBJ2-5

CDR3: CASSLDGQGMGTDTQYF
V: TRBV12-3/TRBV12-4
J: TRBJ2-3

CDR3: CASSLLSLTTDTQYF
V: TRBV7-2
J: TRBJ2-3

CDR3: CASSPGTGSDEQYF
V: TRBV18
J: -

CDR3: CASRQDARDRGYSPLHF
V: TRBV4-1
J: TRBJ1-6

CDR3: CASSLYRAGKVYEQYF
V: TRBV7-8
J: TRBJ2-7

CDR3: CASSYSAGGAHEQYF
V: TRBV6-6
J: -

CDR3: CASSQDGRPSYEQYF
V: TRBV4-3
J: TRBJ2-7

CDR3: CASSSVDYEQYF
V: TRBV5-5
J: TRBJ2-7

CDR3: CSALSGRTNKWEQYF
V: TRBV20-1
J: TRBJ2-4

CDR3: CSANTGNQETQYF
V: TRBV29-1
J: TRBJ2-5

CDR3: CSVDLGYTEAFF
V: TRBV29-1
J: TRBJ1-1

CDR3: CASSESRTGKFGLFF
V: TRBV10-2
J: TRBJ1-4

CDR3: CSARVTGGADTQYF
V: TRBV20-1
J: TRBJ2-3

CDR3: CASSPKKRTQYF
V: TRBV7-3
J: TRBJ2-3

CDR3: CASSPAGWVQYF
V: TRBV3-1
J: TRBJ2-3

CDR3: CAIAGQVADTQYF
V: TRBV10-3
J: TRBJ2-3

CDR3: CASSRSSGSYEQYF
V: TRBV3-1
J: TRBJ2-7